The T cell receptor (beta chain) under discussion was sequenced for a study of T cells expressing NK-cell markers. In the study overall: Investigators obtained TCR beta repertoires from sorted CD3+CD56+NKG2C+, CD3+CD56+NKG2C- and CD3+CD56-NKG2C+ T cells. Study-level points and caveats: Whether expanded NKG2C+ T cell clones were HCMV-specific remained unclear.

Per the germline V gene, CDR1 is SNHLY and CDR2 is FYNNEI. This CDR3 has 17 amino acids. Note on this clonotype: Its matching antigen is unknown.

Reprocessing the 5' RACE reads, TCRdb reports a single entry for every CDR3 protein and omits DNA. The sample spans 500,000 or so distinct CDR3 sequences; the ten largest clones claim approximately 3.6%. The sequence was obtained from a man aged 18 to 35 in good health. The sequenced material came from blood T cells: a sorted CD56 or NKG2C T cell subset, CD4+ or CD8+ T cells, or bulk PBMC T cells (not recorded which). The J gene is TRBJ1-3, the V gene TRBV2; the TRBD1 assignment by TCRdb is unverifiable without DNA. The CDR3 sequence is CASNAGTGATTGNTIYF.